A single sample is the source of the 16 T cell receptor beta chains below, sequenced in a study of shared clonotypes between healthy human individuals. Sequencing used immunoSEQ multiplex PCR; TCRdb keeps in-frame clones, though not all of them. The table includes 2 million to 2.5 million clones, roughly 93% detected once. The sequenced material came from naive CD4+ T cells from PBMCs. Subset given: CD45RA+ positively selected. The source of these receptors is a young man in good health. Some clones in this sample may be carry-over from other donors' samples.

The V call is TRBV10-3, the J call TRBJ1-1; D remains unclear. The CDR3 contains 14 residues. V was cut by 1 base and J by 3 bases, with 9 bases left in between. Germline V CDR1 and CDR2: ENHRY, SYGVKD. This chain's CDR3 is CAISEFGPDTEAFF. The CDR3 DNA follows: TGTGCCATCAGTGAGTTTGGACCGGACACTGAAGCTTTCTTT.

This clone was detected once. This chain links TRBV7-2 with TRBJ2-7; D call uncertain. Between the trimmed V and J ends, which lost 5 bases and 0 bases, there was a span of 14 bases. Germline V gives CDR1 SGHTA, CDR2 FQGNSA. This CDR3 is built from 15 residues. The CDR3 nucleotides are TGTGCCAGCAGCCCGAGGTGGGCAGGCTCCTACGAGCAGTACTTC. Translating gives CASSPRWAGSYEQYF.

This clone was seen only once. V is TRBV6-1 and J is TRBJ1-2; 8 positions agree with TRBD1. The CDR3 extends over 16 amino acids. V trimming: 4 bases; J trimming: 7 bases; junction bases outside the gene matches: 14. Germline loops: CDR1 MNHNS, CDR2 SASEGT. The CDR3 DNA follows: TGTGCCAGCAGTGTTGAAGACAGGGGCTCAGCAGGTGGCTACACCTTC. Translating gives CASSVEDRGSAGGYTF.

The chain carries TRBV28 and TRBJ2-1; 7 nucleotides line up with TRBD2. The germline V gene encodes CDR1 MDHEN and CDR2 SYDVKM. CDR3 length: 14 residues. V lost 6 bases and J lost 2; bases outside the gene matches: 4. The chain's CDR3 is CASRPSGPYNEQFF. DNA of the CDR3: TGTGCCAGCAGACCTAGCGGTCCCTACAATGAGCAGTTCTTC.

Remarks on this clone: Germline is not matched at one junction end, which may reflect a read error. The rearrangement uses TRBV28 and TRBJ1-1; D may be TRBD1 (5 bases). Per germline, CDR1 MDHEN and CDR2 SYDVKM. This CDR3 region has 11 residues. CDR3: CASSRGTASIF. The CDR3 DNA reads TGTGCCAGCAGTCGCGGGACCGCCTCGATCTTT.

This rearrangement joins TRBV7-9 to TRBJ2-1; D is unresolved. The CDR3 contains 12 residues. V lost 2 bases, J lost 5 bases, and 4 bases lay in between. Germline CDR1 is SEHNR and CDR2 is FQNEAQ (reference sequence). In DNA, the CDR3 is TGTGCCAGCAGCTTATTTAACAATGAGCAGTTCTTC. Protein product: CASSLFNNEQFF.

The rearrangement links TRBV5-4 to TRBJ2-7; 9 bases agree with TRBD1. The CDR3 length is 17 residues. Germline V gives CDR1 SGHNT, CDR2 YYREEE (reference sequence). The ends lost 2 bases at V and 0 bases at J; junction bases unmatched: 9. The CDR3, as DNA: TGTGCCAGCAGCTTTGGACAGGGGAGGGTAAACTCCTACGAGCAGTACTTC. Translation gives CASSFGQGRVNSYEQYF.

CDR3: CASRTEGLQYF. The CDR3 coding sequence is TGTGCCAGCAGAACAGAGGGCCTTCAGTACTTC. The rearrangement joins TRBV28 to TRBJ2-4; possibly TRBD2 for D (5 bases). The germline CDR1 and CDR2 sequences are MDHEN and SYDVKM. This CDR3 spans 11 amino acids. V lost 6 bases and J 11 bases, leaving 11 bases between the germline ends.

CDR3 sequence reads: CASSPRTYEQYF. The CDR3 DNA reads TGTGCCAGCAGCCCGAGGACTTACGAGCAGTACTTC. The gene calls are TRBV6-6 and TRBJ2-7; possibly TRBD2 for D (5 bases). V was pared by 6 bases and J by 4 bases, with 10 bases between. Germline CDR1 and CDR2: MNHNY and SVGAGI (reference sequence). The CDR3 totals 12 residues.

V usage is TRBV5-1 and J usage is TRBJ2-2, with D maybe TRBD1 (6 bases). The CDR3 has 14 amino acids. Deletions cut 4 bases from V and 7 bases from J, with 14 bases between. From germline, CDR1 is SGHRS and CDR2 YFSETQ. The CDR3 here is CASSPGTNGGELFF. For the CDR3, the DNA is TGCGCCAGCAGCCCAGGGACAAATGGCGGGGAGCTGTTTTTT.

This chain joins TRBV29-1 and TRBJ2-1; 12 nucleotides line up with TRBD2. CDR1 and CDR2 from the germline V gene are SQVTM and ANQGSEA. This CDR3 has 15 amino acids. J was trimmed by 8 bases and V by 6 bases; bases with no gene match: 11. CDR3 sequence reads: CSVGDTSGRFYEQFF. CDR3 sequence (DNA): TGCAGCGTCGGCGATACTAGCGGGAGGTTCTATGAGCAGTTCTTC.

The rearrangement joins TRBV30 to TRBJ2-7, with 8 bases lining up with TRBD2. This CDR3 is 15 amino acids long. The J segment lost 5 bases and the V segment lost 3 bases, leaving 12 bases of the junction unmatched. The germline CDR1 and CDR2 sequences are GTSNPN and SVGIG (reference sequence). The CDR3 loop reads CAWSETWREVHEQYF. CDR3 DNA: TGTGCCTGGAGCGAAACGTGGCGGGAGGTCCACGAGCAGTACTTC. The full variable domain, completed using reference TRBV30 and TRBJ2-7, is SQTIHQWPATLVQPVGSPLSLECTVEGTSNPNLYWYRQAAGRGLQLLFYSVGIGQISSEVPQNLSASRPQDRQFILSSKKLLLSDSGFYLCAWSETWREVHEQYFGPGTRLTVT.

This clone has just one count. J is TRBJ1-4 and V is TRBV6-5; no reliable D call. V lost 4 bases to trimming and J lost 8 bases, with 14 bases between them. Germline-derived CDR1 and CDR2 are MNHEY and SVGAGI. CDR3 length: 14 amino acids. The CDR3 here is CASSLDHSFEKLFF. CDR3 DNA: TGTGCCAGCAGTTTGGACCACTCCTTCGAAAAACTGTTTTTT.

The V gene is TRBV28, the J gene TRBJ2-7, with 9 nucleotides matching TRBD2. V lost 0 bases, J lost 6 bases, and 6 bases stayed unmatched. Germline V lookup: CDR1 MDHEN, CDR2 SYDVKM. The CDR3 loop spans 15 amino acids. As DNA, the CDR3 is TGTGCCAGCAGTTTATGGCGGGAGGGGGTCGGCGAGCAGTACTTC. It translates to CASSLWREGVGEQYF. The variable domain in full, with the rest retrieved from reference TRBV28 and TRBJ2-7, is DVKVTQSSRYLVKRTGEKVFLECVQDMDHENMFWYRQDPGLGLRLIYFSYDVKMKEKGDIPEGYSVSREKKERFSLILESASTNQTSMYLCASSLWREGVGEQYFGPGTRLTVT.

This chain connects TRBV11-2 to TRBJ1-4; TRBD1 is a possible D gene (5 bases). In germline, CDR1 is SGHAT, CDR2 FQNNGV. There are 14 residues in the CDR3. Trimming left V 5 bases short and J 0 bases short, with 7 bases between. CDR3 amino acids: CASSRRATNEKLFF. CDR3 in DNA: TGTGCCAGCAGCCGCAGGGCAACTAATGAAAAACTGTTTTTT.

This chain joins TRBV6-1 and TRBJ2-6, with D perhaps matching TRBD1 (5 bases). Germline CDR1 reads MNHNS; CDR2 reads SASEGT. V was cut by 6 bases and J by 0 bases, with 9 bases left in between. The CDR3 is 15 amino acids. The CDR3 sequence: CASRVQDSGANVLTF. CDR3 sequence (DNA): TGTGCCAGCAGGGTACAGGACTCTGGGGCCAACGTCCTGACTTTC.